Reported below is one T cell receptor beta chain. Antigen: not known. This sample also contains other DNA sequences that code for the same CDR3. This specimen comes from a study of OX40 agonist ivuxolimab in advanced cancers. Germline CDR1 SGHDT, CDR2 YYEEEE. The CDR3 has 15 amino acids. With V trimmed by 0 bases and J by 5 bases, 3 bases remained unmatched. The table came from immunoSEQ multiplex PCR; TCRdb's copy has only in-frame clones and leaves some out. This sample has approximately 38,000 clones; approximately 87% occur once, and the top ten carry 25% to 40%. Findings of the study overall: There was clonal expansion of CD4+ and CD8+ blood T cells by week 6 at 0.1 to 3.0 mg/kg.

The chain links TRBV5-6 to TRBJ2-5, with 11 bases aligning to TRBD2. The TCR sequence derives from an adult with an advanced solid tumor such as melanoma, head and neck, liver or kidney cancer. The sequencing used CD4+ or CD8+ T cells sorted from blood, collected in a trial of the OX40 agonist ivuxolimab. CDR3 protein: CASSLGLAGGETQYF. As DNA, the CDR3 is TGTGCCAGCAGCTTGGGGCTAGCGGGGGGCGAGACCCAGTACTTC.